This T cell receptor beta chain is drawn from a study of response to subunit inactivated influenza vaccine (dated by TCRdb to about 2018). The study in broad terms: The study used deep quantitative T cell receptor repertoire profiling to track responses to a trivalent subunit inactivated influenza vaccine. What the authors observed across the whole study: The authors proposed that each seasonal influenza vaccination may bring in only a limited number of new T cells.

Deletion took 3 bases off V and 5 bases off J, with a span of 10 bases between the germline ends. The CDR3 contains 12 residues, cysteine and phenylalanine counted. The read is trimmed to its CDR3 DNA, 36 bases read in frame from base 1. The germline V gene (reference sequence) sets CDR1 to DFQATT and CDR2 to SNEGSKA. The method was RT-PCR. The reads were generated on an Illumina HiSeq 2500. TCRdb cleaned the public reads at Q25 with fastp, built clones with MiXCR and kept in-frame beta chains. Rows are combined by CDR3 protein, so each entry shows the most common genes and DNA. This sample has 450,000 to 600,000 distinct CDR3 sequences in its table, and approximately 7.6% of those were observed once. Of the sample, 13% falls within the top ten clones. In regard to this clonotype: Its cognate antigen has yet to be identified. There are no base qualities to consult, and no much larger clone falls within one base.

The receptor's source is a man in his fifties or sixties who received an inactivated influenza vaccine. Donor details come from another sample of the same person, matched by shared clones. The sample consisted of PBMCs from blood, taken about 24 months after vaccination. Recombination linked TRBV20-1 to TRBJ2-5, with no confidently assigned D gene. The bases are TGCAGTGCTAGTCGGGCGTTGGAGACCCAGTACTTC. It encodes CSASRALETQYF.